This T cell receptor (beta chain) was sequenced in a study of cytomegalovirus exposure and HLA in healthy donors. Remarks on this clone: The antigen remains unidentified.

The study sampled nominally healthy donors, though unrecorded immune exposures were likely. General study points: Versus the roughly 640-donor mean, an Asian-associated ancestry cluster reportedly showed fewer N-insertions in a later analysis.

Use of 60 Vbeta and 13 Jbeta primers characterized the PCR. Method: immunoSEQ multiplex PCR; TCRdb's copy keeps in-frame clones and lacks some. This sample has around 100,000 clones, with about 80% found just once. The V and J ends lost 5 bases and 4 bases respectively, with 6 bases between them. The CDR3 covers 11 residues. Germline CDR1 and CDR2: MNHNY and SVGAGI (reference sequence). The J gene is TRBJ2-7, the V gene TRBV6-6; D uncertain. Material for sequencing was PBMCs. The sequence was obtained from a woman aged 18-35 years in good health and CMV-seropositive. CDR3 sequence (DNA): TGTGCCAGCAGTGGCCCATACGAGCAGTACTTC. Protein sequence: CASSGPYEQYF.